One and the same sample provided the 26 T cell receptor beta chains below, sequenced in a study of blood T cell repertoires in COVID-19. TCRdb's table, derived via immunoSEQ multiplex PCR, lists solely in-frame clones and lacks some. Of about 430,000 clones listed, roughly 90% are singletons. Sequencing was performed on PBMCs or T cells enriched from blood (not recorded which). These receptors were taken from a woman aged 25 to 39 with acute COVID-19.

The chain links TRBV11-1 to TRBJ2-7; D not certain. V lost 3 bases, J lost 7 bases, and 13 bases lay in between. Germline CDR1 is SGHAT and CDR2 is FQDESV (reference sequence). The CDR3 totals 13 residues. The DNA for the CDR3 is TGTGCCAGCAGCTTCATCAGACAATCGGAGCAGTACTTC. Its translation is CASSFIRQSEQYF.

V gene TRBV2 combines with J gene TRBJ1-1; the match to TRBD1 covers 11 bases. The trim removed 8 bases at V and 4 bases at J, leaving 6 bases unmatched. This CDR3 contains 14 residues. Germline loops: CDR1 SNHLY, CDR2 FYNNEI. This CDR3 is CASRGQGASTEAFF. CDR3 bases: TGTGCCAGCCGTGGACAGGGGGCGAGCACTGAAGCTTTCTTT. Complete variable domain (other parts from reference TRBV2 and TRBJ1-1): EPEVTQTPSHQVTQMGQEVILRCVPISNHLYFYWYRQILGQKVEFLVSFYNNEISEKSEIFDDQFSVERPDGSNFTLKIRSTKLEDSAMYFCASRGQGASTEAFFGQGTRLTVV.

This clone was found once. The gene calls are TRBV19 and TRBJ1-5; 7 bases fit TRBD1. Germline V gene lookup returns CDR1 LNHDA and CDR2 SQIVND (reference sequence). The CDR3 covers 15 residues. V lost 0 bases, J lost 4 bases, and 3 bases stayed unmatched. The CDR3 region has the DNA TGTGCCAGTAGTATAGAGGGGACAGAGAATCAGCCCCAGCATTTT. It is translated as CASSIEGTENQPQHF.

This chain links TRBV7-3 with TRBJ1-3, with unresolved D. The germline CDR1 and CDR2 sequences are SGHTA and FQGTGA. The length of the CDR3 is 16 residues. V gave up 2 bases and J gave up 0 bases, with 11 bases separating them. The CDR3 is CASSLGSPSSGNTIYF. The CDR3 DNA is TGTGCCAGCAGCTTAGGGAGCCCGAGCTCTGGAAACACCATATATTTT.

This chain links TRBV7-9 with TRBJ1-2; D uncertain. Germline V gene lookup returns CDR1 SEHNR and CDR2 FQNEAQ (reference sequence). Deletions cut 1 base from V and 4 bases from J, with 13 bases between. The CDR3 totals 15 residues. CDR3 bases: TGTGCCAGCAGCTTAGAGTCTAAGGCGGTCTATGGCTACACCTTC. This codes for CASSLESKAVYGYTF. The full variable domain, with the rest looked up from reference TRBV7-9 and TRBJ1-2, is DTGVSQNPRHKITKRGQNVTFRCDPISEHNRLYWYRQTLGQGPEFLTYFQNEAQLEKSRLLSDRFSAERPKGSFSTLEIQRTEQGDSAMYLCASSLESKAVYGYTFGSGTRLTVV.

The chain carries TRBV9 and TRBJ2-3; unclear D gene. Trimming left V 4 bases short and J 2 bases short, with 11 bases between. The CDR3 extends over 14 amino acids. Looked up from germline, CDR1 is SGDLS and CDR2 is YYNGEE. CDR3 region: CASSTNPHTDTQYF. As DNA, the CDR3 is TGTGCCAGCAGCACAAACCCTCACACAGATACGCAGTATTTT. The full variable domain, completed using reference TRBV9 and TRBJ2-3, is DSGVTQTPKHLITATGQRVTLRCSPRSGDLSVYWYQQSLDQGLQFLIQYYNGEERAKGNILERFSAQQFPDLHSELNLSSLELGDSALYFCASSTNPHTDTQYFGPGTRLTVL.

V is TRBV2 and J is TRBJ1-1; 10 bases agree with TRBD1. From germline, CDR1 is SNHLY and CDR2 FYNNEI. J gave up 2 bases and V 5 bases, and 8 bases lay outside the gene matches. The CDR3 loop spans 16 amino acids. The CDR3, as DNA: TGTGCCAGCAGTCCCGGACAGGGGGTCGGAAACACTGAAGCTTTCTTT. This encodes CASSPGQGVGNTEAFF. The full variable domain, in which reference TRBV2 and TRBJ1-1 provide the parts outside the CDR3, is EPEVTQTPSHQVTQMGQEVILRCVPISNHLYFYWYRQILGQKVEFLVSFYNNEISEKSEIFDDQFSVERPDGSNFTLKIRSTKLEDSAMYFCASSPGQGVGNTEAFFGQGTRLTVV.

V gene TRBV6-7 combines with J gene TRBJ2-7, with TRBD1 as a possible D gene (6 bases). TRBV6-7 is an ORF, with its function uncertain. The CDR3 spans 14 residues. Trimming removed 5 bases from V and 5 bases from J, with 16 bases in between. CDR3 loop: CASSHRQVSHEQYF. The CDR3 nucleotides read TGTGCCAGCAGTCACCGACAGGTTTCCCACGAGCAGTACTTC.

The chain uses TRBV24-1 and TRBJ2-2; unclear D gene. The CDR3 sequence is 13 residues long. Per the germline V gene, CDR1 is KGHDR and CDR2 is SFDVKD. V dropped 9 bases and J dropped 0 bases, with 7 bases sitting between them. The CDR3 region is CATGQPNTGELFF. Here the CDR3 DNA reads TGTGCCACCGGGCAGCCGAACACCGGGGAGCTGTTTTTT.

The chain joins TRBV18 to TRBJ2-7, with D possibly TRBD2 on 5 matching bases. The germline V gene has CDR1 KGHSH and CDR2 LQKENI. V shed 4 bases and J shed 6 bases, with 25 bases lying between them. The CDR3 extends over 17 amino acids. Here the CDR3 reads CASSRLQSFGVVGEQYF. CDR3 in DNA: TGTGCCAGCTCACGCCTTCAATCCTTCGGGGTGGTTGGCGAGCAGTACTTC.

This clone showed up just once. The chain links TRBV4-1 to TRBJ2-3; TRBD2 might be the D (5 bases). The V gene's germline CDR1 is MGHRA and CDR2 YSYEKL. The germline V and J ends were trimmed by 4 bases and 1 base, with 12 bases remaining between them. This CDR3 spans 15 amino acids. CDR3: CASSPTSGGTDTQYF. The CDR3 coding sequence is TGCGCCAGCAGCCCGACGTCCGGGGGCACAGATACGCAGTATTTT.

The gene calls are TRBV5-1 and TRBJ2-2; tentatively, D is TRBD1 (5 bases). The CDR3 covers 14 residues. Germline loops: CDR1 SGHRS, CDR2 YFSETQ. Deletions cut 0 bases from V and 7 bases from J, with 10 bases between. In DNA, the CDR3 is TGCGCCAGCAGCTTGGCGACAGCCAGCGGGGAGCTGTTTTTT. It encodes CASSLATASGELFF.

This chain connects TRBV3-1 (or the pseudogene TRBV3-2) to TRBJ1-4, with D unresolved. The ends were cut back, 1 base at V and 8 bases at J, with 11 bases in the middle. Germline CDR1 LGHDT, CDR2 YNNKEL (reference sequence). The length of the CDR3 is 14 residues. The CDR3 DNA reads TGTGCCAGCAGCCAAGGAGGATTTGGGGAAAAACTGTTTTTT. Its protein is CASSQGGFGEKLFF.

The V and J genes are TRBV30 and TRBJ2-7; unclear D gene. The CDR3 has 14 residues. Germline loops: CDR1 GTSNPN, CDR2 SVGIG (reference sequence). Trimming stripped 0 bases from V and 2 bases from J, with 11 bases between. CDR3 coding DNA: TGTGCCTGGAGTGTACGTCAGGCCCCCTACGAGCAGTACTTC. Translated: CAWSVRQAPYEQYF.

This sequence joins TRBV10-1 and TRBJ2-1; possibly TRBD1 for D (5 bases). The germline V and J ends were trimmed by 8 bases and 6 bases, with 11 bases remaining between them. Germline V lookup: CDR1 WNHNN, CDR2 SYGVQD (reference sequence). There are 12 residues in the CDR3. CDR3 sequence (DNA): TGCGCCAGCGGAGTGGGGCCCAATGAGCAGTTCTTC. Its translation is CASGVGPNEQFF.

CDR3 region: CASSRPGTSGYNEQFF. The CDR3, as DNA: TGCGCCAGCAGCCGCCCCGGGACTAGCGGTTACAATGAGCAGTTCTTC. This chain uses TRBV5-1 with TRBJ2-1; 11 bases align to TRBD2. Germline CDR1 is SGHRS and CDR2 is YFSETQ. V dropped 4 bases and J dropped 4; count of bases not matched to a gene: 7. The CDR3 sequence is 16 residues long. Drawing the rest from reference TRBV5-1 and TRBJ2-1, the complete variable domain is KAGVTQTPRYLIKTRGQQVTLSCSPISGHRSVSWYQQTPGQGLQFLFEYFSETQRNKGNFPGRFSGRQFSNSRSEMNVSTLELGDSALYLCASSRPGTSGYNEQFFGPGTRLTVL.

The rearrangement links TRBV5-8 to TRBJ2-3; the D is unclear. CDR3 length: 11 amino acids. Germline CDR1 SGHTS, CDR2 YDEGEE. Trimming removed 1 base from V and 5 bases from J, with 2 bases in between. The chain's CDR3 is CASSLRDTQYF. In nucleotides, the CDR3 is TGTGCCAGCAGCTTGCGAGATACGCAGTATTTT.

This clone showed up just once. The CDR3 loop is CASSLHGGLNQPQHF. CDR3 sequence (DNA): TGTGCCAGCAGTTTACACGGGGGTCTAAATCAGCCCCAGCATTTT. The rearrangement joins TRBV27 to TRBJ1-5; tentatively, D is TRBD1 (5 bases). The CDR3 totals 15 residues. Germline values: CDR1 MNHEY, CDR2 SMNVEV (reference sequence). Trimming took off 2 bases at V and 4 bases at J, with 12 bases between the two ends.

The V gene is TRBV7-8, the J gene TRBJ2-3; maybe TRBD1 (6 bases). CDR1 SGHVS and CDR2 FQNEAQ come from the germline V gene. This CDR3 spans 16 amino acids. V lost 5 bases and J lost 3, with 18 bases in between. CDR3 sequence: CASSQQGSRGTDTQYF. DNA of the CDR3: TGTGCCAGCAGCCAACAGGGTTCAAGGGGAACAGATACGCAGTATTTT.

The chain recombines TRBV12-5 with TRBJ1-3; D is unclear. V gave up 4 bases and J gave up 4 bases, with 5 bases separating them. Germline V gene sequence: CDR1 LGHNT, CDR2 FRNRAP. This CDR3 has 12 amino acids. Here the CDR3 DNA reads TGTGCTAGTGGTTCTGAGGGAAACACCATATATTTT. The encoded protein is CASGSEGNTIYF.

This clone showed up just once. The CDR3 DNA reads TGCGCCAGCAGCCAACGGCAAACTAGCGGGGGGATACAAGAGACCCAGTACTTC. It yields the protein CASSQRQTSGGIQETQYF. The rearrangement joins TRBV4-1 to TRBJ2-5; TRBD2 agrees at 12 bases. From germline, CDR1 is MGHRA and CDR2 YSYEKL. With 2 bases clipped from V and 2 bases from J, the junction kept 9 bases outside the gene matches. The CDR3 has 18 residues.

The CDR3 DNA reads as TGTGCCAGCAGCTCAGTTGCGGGGGGGCAGCGAGAGACCCAGTACTTC. The encoded protein is CASSSVAGGQRETQYF. The chain has TRBV7-2 and TRBJ2-5; 9 bases are shared with TRBD2. Looked up from germline, CDR1 is SGHTA and CDR2 is FQGNSA. After removal of 4 bases from V and 4 bases from J, the junction contained 10 bases not matched to a gene. The CDR3 consists of 16 residues.

J is TRBJ1-2 and V is TRBV29-1, with D uncertain. The CDR3 has 12 residues. V lost 4 bases and J 7 bases, leaving 13 bases between the germline ends. Germline-derived CDR1 and CDR2 are SQVTM and ANQGSEA. The CDR3 spells CSVGLGGGGYTF. As DNA, the CDR3 is TGCAGCGTTGGTCTGGGAGGTGGTGGCTACACCTTC.

This clone has just one count. The chain couples TRBV3-1 (or the pseudogene TRBV3-2) to TRBJ2-1; 11 bases agree with TRBD2. The J segment lost 4 bases and the V segment lost 6 bases, leaving 8 bases of the junction unmatched. The germline V gene has CDR1 LGHDT and CDR2 YNNKEL (reference sequence). The CDR3 loop spans 16 amino acids. The CDR3, as DNA: TGTGCCAGCAGACAAAGACTAGCGGGGTATTACAATGAGCAGTTCTTC. Translating it yields CASRQRLAGYYNEQFF.

V and J are TRBV10-1 and TRBJ2-5; D remains ambiguous. Per germline, CDR1 WNHNN and CDR2 SYGVQD (reference sequence). Trimming took 0 bases from V and 4 from J, leaving 3 bases between them. The CDR3 has 12 amino acids. CDR3 DNA: TGCGCCAGCAGTGAGTCCGGAGAGACCCAGTACTTC. Translation gives CASSESGETQYF.

This clone was counted many times. The V gene is TRBV30, the J gene TRBJ1-2, with 7 bases matching TRBD1. CDR1 and CDR2 from the germline V gene are GTSNPN and SVGIG (reference sequence). The length of the CDR3 is 16 residues. J lost 0 bases, V lost 3 bases, and 10 bases had no gene match. This CDR3 reads CAWRGVGGPANYGYTF. The CDR3 DNA is TGTGCCTGGAGAGGCGTAGGGGGCCCAGCTAACTATGGCTACACCTTC.